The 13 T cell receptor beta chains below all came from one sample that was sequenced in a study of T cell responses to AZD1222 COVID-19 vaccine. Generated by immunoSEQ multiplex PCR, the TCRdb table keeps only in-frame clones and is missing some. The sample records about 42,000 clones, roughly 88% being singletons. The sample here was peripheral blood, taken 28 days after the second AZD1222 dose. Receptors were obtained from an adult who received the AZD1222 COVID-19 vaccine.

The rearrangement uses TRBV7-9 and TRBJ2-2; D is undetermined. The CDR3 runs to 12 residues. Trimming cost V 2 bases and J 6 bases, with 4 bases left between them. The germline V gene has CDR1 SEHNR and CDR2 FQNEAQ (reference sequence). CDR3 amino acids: CASSLSAGELFF. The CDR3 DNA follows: TGTGCCAGCAGCTTATCCGCCGGGGAGCTGTTTTTT.

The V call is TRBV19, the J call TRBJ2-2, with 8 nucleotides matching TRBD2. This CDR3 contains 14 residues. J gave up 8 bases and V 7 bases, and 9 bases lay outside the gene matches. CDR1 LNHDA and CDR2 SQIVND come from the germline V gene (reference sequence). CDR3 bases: TGTGCCAGTAAAGCGGGAGTGGGTCCGGGGGAGCTGTTTTTT. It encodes CASKAGVGPGELFF.

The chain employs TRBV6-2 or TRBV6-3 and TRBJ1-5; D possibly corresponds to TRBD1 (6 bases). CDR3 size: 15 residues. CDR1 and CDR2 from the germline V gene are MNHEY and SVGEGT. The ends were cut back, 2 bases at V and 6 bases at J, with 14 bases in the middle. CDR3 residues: CASSYLTGMGQPQHF. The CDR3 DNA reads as TGTGCCAGCAGTTACCTAACAGGGATGGGTCAGCCCCAGCATTTT.

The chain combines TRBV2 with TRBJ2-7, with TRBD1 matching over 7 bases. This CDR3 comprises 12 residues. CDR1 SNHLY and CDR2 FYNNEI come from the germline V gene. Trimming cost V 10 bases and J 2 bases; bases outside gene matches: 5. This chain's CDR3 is CATRGQAYEQYF. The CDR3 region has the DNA TGTGCCACACGCGGACAGGCCTACGAGCAGTACTTC.

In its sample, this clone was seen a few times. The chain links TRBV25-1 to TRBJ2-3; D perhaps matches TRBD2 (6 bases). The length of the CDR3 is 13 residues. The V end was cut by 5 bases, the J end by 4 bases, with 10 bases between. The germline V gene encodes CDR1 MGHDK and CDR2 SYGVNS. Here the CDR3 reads CASSRTGADTQYF. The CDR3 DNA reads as TGTGCCAGCAGTCGCACGGGGGCAGATACGCAGTATTTT.

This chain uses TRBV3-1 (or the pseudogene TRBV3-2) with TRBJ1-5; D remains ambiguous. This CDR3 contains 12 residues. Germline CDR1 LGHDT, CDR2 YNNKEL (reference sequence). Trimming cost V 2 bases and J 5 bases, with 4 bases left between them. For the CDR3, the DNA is TGTGCCAGCAGCCAACAAGATCAGCCCCAGCATTTT. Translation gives CASSQQDQPQHF.

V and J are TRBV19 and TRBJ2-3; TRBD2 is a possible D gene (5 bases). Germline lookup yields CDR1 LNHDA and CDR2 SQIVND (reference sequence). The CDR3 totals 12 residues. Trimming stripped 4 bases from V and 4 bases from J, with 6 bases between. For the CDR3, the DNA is TGTGCCAGTAGTAACGGGGCAGATACGCAGTATTTT. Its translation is CASSNGADTQYF.

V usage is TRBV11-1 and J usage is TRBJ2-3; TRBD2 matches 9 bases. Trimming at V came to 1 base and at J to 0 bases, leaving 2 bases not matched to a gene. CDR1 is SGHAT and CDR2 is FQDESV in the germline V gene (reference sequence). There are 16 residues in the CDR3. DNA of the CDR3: TGTGCCAGCAGCTTAGTAGCGGGGGCTAGCACAGATACGCAGTATTTT. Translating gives CASSLVAGASTDTQYF.

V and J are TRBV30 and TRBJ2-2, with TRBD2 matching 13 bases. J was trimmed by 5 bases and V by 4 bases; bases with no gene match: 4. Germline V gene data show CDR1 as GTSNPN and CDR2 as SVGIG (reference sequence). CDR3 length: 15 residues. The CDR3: CAWKLAGGPTGELFF. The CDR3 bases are TGTGCCTGGAAACTAGCGGGAGGGCCTACCGGGGAGCTGTTTTTT.

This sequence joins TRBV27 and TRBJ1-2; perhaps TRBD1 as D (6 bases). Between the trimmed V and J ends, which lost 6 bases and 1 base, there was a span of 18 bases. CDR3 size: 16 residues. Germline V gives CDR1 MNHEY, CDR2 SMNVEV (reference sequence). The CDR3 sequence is CASRGLDRRINYGYTF. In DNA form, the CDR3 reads TGTGCCAGCAGAGGCCTGGACAGAAGGATTAACTATGGCTACACCTTC.

Here the CDR3 reads CASSSESGSDTEAFF. The CDR3 DNA reads TGTGCCAGCAGCAGTGAGTCGGGATCGGACACTGAAGCTTTCTTT. The V call is TRBV5-4, the J call TRBJ1-1, with no clear D. Germline-derived CDR1 and CDR2 are SGHNT and YYREEE (reference sequence). The CDR3 is made up of 15 amino acids. V was trimmed by 4 bases and J by 3 bases, leaving 16 bases between them.

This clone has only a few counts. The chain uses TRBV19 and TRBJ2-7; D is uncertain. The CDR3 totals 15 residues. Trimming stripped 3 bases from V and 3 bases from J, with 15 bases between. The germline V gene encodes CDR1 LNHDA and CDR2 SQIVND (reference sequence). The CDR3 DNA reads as TGTGCCAGTAGTATGACCCCGGACGGATACTACGAGCAGTACTTC. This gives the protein CASSMTPDGYYEQYF.

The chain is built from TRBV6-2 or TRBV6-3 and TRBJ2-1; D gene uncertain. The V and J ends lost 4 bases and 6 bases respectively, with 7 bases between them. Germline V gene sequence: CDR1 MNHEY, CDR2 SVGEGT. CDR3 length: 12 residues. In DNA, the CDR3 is TGTGCCAGCAGTTCTAGAAGCAATGAGCAGTTCTTC. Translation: CASSSRSNEQFF.